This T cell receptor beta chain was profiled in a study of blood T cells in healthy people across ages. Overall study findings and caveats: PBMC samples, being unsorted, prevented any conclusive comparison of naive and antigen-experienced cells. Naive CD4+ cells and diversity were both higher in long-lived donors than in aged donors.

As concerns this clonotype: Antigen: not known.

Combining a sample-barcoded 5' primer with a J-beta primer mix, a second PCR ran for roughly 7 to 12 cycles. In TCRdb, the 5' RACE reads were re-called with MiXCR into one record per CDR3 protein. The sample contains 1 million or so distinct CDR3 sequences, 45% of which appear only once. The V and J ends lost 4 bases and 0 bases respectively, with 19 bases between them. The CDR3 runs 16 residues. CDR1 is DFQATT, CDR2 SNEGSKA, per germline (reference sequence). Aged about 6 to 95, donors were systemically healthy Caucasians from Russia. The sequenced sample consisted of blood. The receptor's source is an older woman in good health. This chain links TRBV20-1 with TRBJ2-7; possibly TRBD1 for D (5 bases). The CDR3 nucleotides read TGCAGTGCTATTTCCGAAGACGACAGTAGCTCCTACGAGCAGTACTTC. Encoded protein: CSAISEDDSSSYEQYF.